This T cell receptor beta chain was documented in a study of Tregs in tolerant kidney transplant recipients. Thawed PBMCs were FACS-sorted into unstimulated CD4+CD25+CD127- regulatory T cells, CD4+CD25- non-regulatory cells, CD4 and CD8 cells. A remark on this clone: The antigen remains undetermined.

The study's findings and limits: Activated donor B cell expansion appeared to reveal the most relevant donor-specific TCRbeta repertoire. Antigen-driven expansion was suggested because donor-specific Tregs expanded more than all Tregs in tolerant patients. This study did not directly address biological reproducibility.

There are 14 residues in the CDR3. Per the germline V gene, CDR1 is SGHRS and CDR2 is YFSETQ. Trimming shortened V by 7 bases and J by 3 bases, and 15 bases separated the two germline ends. TCRdb keeps only in-frame clones here, not all; method: immunoSEQ multiplex PCR. The sample yields 60,000 to 95,000 clones, 95% to 98% seen once. The sequence was collected from a human donor who received a combined kidney and bone marrow transplant. The sequenced sample was CD4+ T cells from blood, obtained before the transplant. The chain carries TRBV5-1 and TRBJ2-3, with TRBD2 as a possible D gene (5 bases). The DNA of the CDR3 is TGCGCCAGCGGGGAGAGCGCCGGGACAGATACGCAGTATTTT. It codes for CASGESAGTDTQYF.